The next 29 T cell receptor beta chains were all read from a single sample in a study of response to subunit inactivated influenza vaccine. TCRdb re-derived calls from the RT-PCR reads in MiXCR, one entry per CDR3 protein. In the table there are about 500,000 distinct CDR3 sequences, approximately 15% of which are singletons. Source: CD4+ T cells sorted from PBMCs, taken around 2 years after vaccination. These receptors originate from a man in his fifties or sixties who received an inactivated influenza vaccine.

The sample holds one count of this clonotype. Possible read error: a much larger clone is one base away. In this CDR3 the conserved last residue, phenylalanine or tryptophan, is missing, so a read error is likely. J is TRBJ2-5 and V is TRBV7-7; a possible D gene is TRBD2 (5 bases). The CDR3 runs to 14 residues. Germline-derived CDR1 and CDR2 are SSHAT and FNYEAQ (reference sequence). Trimming stripped 5 bases from V and 3 bases from J, with 13 bases between. The DNA of the CDR3 is TGTGCCAGCAGCCTACTAGGAGCTGAAGAGACCCAGTACTTA. Residues: CASSLLGAEETQYL.

J is TRBJ2-6 and V is TRBV25-1; no reliable D call. The CDR3 is made up of 15 amino acids. V was cut by 8 bases and J by 4 bases, with 15 bases left in between. Per the germline V gene, CDR1 is MGHDK and CDR2 is SYGVNS. The CDR3 bases are TGTGCCAGCGGTTCCTCTTCTGGCGGGGCCAACGTCCTGACTTTC. Protein product: CASGSSSGGANVLTF.

The chain has TRBV7-3 and TRBJ1-1, with TRBD1 matching over 12 bases. The CDR3 loop spans 14 amino acids. Germline V lookup: CDR1 SGHTA, CDR2 FQGTGA. Trimming took 3 bases from V and 7 from J; bases not matched to a gene: 3. The CDR3 is CASSLGQGAVEAFF. Here the CDR3 DNA reads TGTGCCAGCAGCTTGGGACAGGGGGCGGTTGAAGCTTTCTTT.

This chain uses TRBV5-6 with TRBJ2-6; D is uncertain. The germline gives CDR1 SGHDT, CDR2 YYEEEE. This CDR3 is built from 16 residues. V was trimmed by 4 bases and J by 0 bases, leaving 11 bases between them. The CDR3 spells CASSVTYNSGANVLTF. The CDR3 DNA sequence: TGTGCCAGCAGCGTGACTTATAACTCTGGGGCCAACGTCCTGACTTTC.

V gene TRBV30 combines with J gene TRBJ2-7; D ambiguous. The CDR3 is 12 amino acids. The germline gives CDR1 GTSNPN, CDR2 SVGIG (reference sequence). V was trimmed by 4 bases and J by 6 bases, leaving 13 bases between them. The DNA of the CDR3 is TGTGCCTGGAATCTGGGTCTCGGCGAGCAGTACTTC. Translated, it gives CAWNLGLGEQYF.

The chain uses TRBV20-1 and TRBJ2-1, with D uncertain. Germline V gene lookup returns CDR1 DFQATT and CDR2 SNEGSKA (reference sequence). Trimming stripped 1 base from V and 3 bases from J, with 10 bases between. The CDR3 totals 14 residues. CDR3 bases: TGCAGTGCTAGAGCCCCCTTGAACTACAATGAGCAGTTCTTC. Its protein is CSARAPLNYNEQFF.

The chain recombines TRBV4-2 with TRBJ2-5; D might be TRBD2 (6 bases). This CDR3 is built from 14 residues. CDR1 is LGHNA, CDR2 YNFKEQ, per germline. V was clipped by 5 bases and J by 2 bases, with 12 bases between them. This CDR3 reads CASSSGDVQETQYF. DNA for the CDR3: TGTGCCAGCAGCTCGGGGGACGTTCAAGAGACCCAGTACTTC.

This clonotype turned up a few times. CDR3 DNA: TGCAGCGTTGAAGGCAGGGATGTGATCGAGACCCAGTACTTC. It translates to CSVEGRDVIETQYF. V usage is TRBV29-1 and J usage is TRBJ2-5; D possibly corresponds to TRBD1 (5 bases). This CDR3 is 14 amino acids long. Deletions cut 1 base from V and 5 bases from J, with 14 bases between. The V gene's germline CDR1 is SQVTM and CDR2 ANQGSEA. The whole variable domain, filled in from reference TRBV29-1 and TRBJ2-5, reads SAVISQKPSRDICQRGTSLTIQCQVDSQVTMMFWYRQQPGQSLTLIATANQGSEATYESGFVIDKFPISRPNLTFSTLTVSNMSPEDSSIYLCSVEGRDVIETQYFGPGTRLLVL.

In its sample, this clonotype was seen a few times. The chain employs TRBV28 and TRBJ1-1; 7 bases are a match to TRBD1. Per germline, CDR1 MDHEN and CDR2 SYDVKM. Germline trimming cut 8 bases from V and 2 bases from J; bases unmatched to any gene: 8. The CDR3 covers 14 residues. Here the CDR3 DNA reads TGTGCCAGCTACCAGGGGGGAGGAAACACTGAAGCTTTCTTT. Translating gives CASYQGGGNTEAFF.

A few counts support this clonotype. The chain carries TRBV6-2 or TRBV6-3 and TRBJ1-6; the D gene is possibly TRBD1 (6 bases). Germline CDR1 and CDR2: MNHEY and SVGEGT. Deletions cut 8 bases from V and 5 bases from J, with 16 bases between. CDR3 length equals 15 residues. This chain's CDR3 is CASLPGAANNSPLHF. The CDR3 DNA is TGTGCCAGCTTGCCGGGGGCGGCAAATAATTCACCCCTCCACTTT.

The chain has TRBV11-2 and TRBJ2-3; D not resolved. V gave up 5 bases and J gave up 6 bases, with 12 bases separating them. The CDR3 runs to 13 residues. CDR1 SGHAT and CDR2 FQNNGV come from the germline V gene. CDR3 in amino acids: CASSPPLADTQYF. In DNA, the CDR3 is TGTGCCAGCAGCCCTCCCCTCGCGGATACGCAGTATTTT.

The rearrangement joins TRBV5-5 to TRBJ1-2; 7 bases map to TRBD1. CDR3 length: 18 residues. Germline V gene data show CDR1 as SGHKS and CDR2 as YYEKEE (reference sequence). Losses at the gene ends were 4 bases for V and 4 bases for J; bases not matched to a gene: 19. The CDR3 spells CASSLDGRGPRGGYGYTF. CDR3 coding DNA: TGTGCCAGCAGCCTGGATGGAAGGGGGCCCCGAGGGGGCTATGGCTACACCTTC.

This clonotype was found a few times. The chain employs TRBV11-2 and TRBJ2-5, with D hard to call. There are 13 residues in the CDR3. The germline gives CDR1 SGHAT, CDR2 FQNNGV. V lost 5 bases to trimming and J lost 5 bases, with 12 bases between them. The CDR3 loop is CASSDNGGETQYF. The CDR3 nucleotides read TGTGCCAGCAGCGACAACGGTGGTGAGACCCAGTACTTC.

The chain is built from TRBV5-5 and TRBJ2-5, with D perhaps matching TRBD2 (5 bases). This CDR3 contains 15 residues. The germline V gene has CDR1 SGHKS and CDR2 YYEKEE (reference sequence). Trimming removed 4 bases from V and 5 bases from J, with 18 bases in between. CDR3 nucleotides: TGTGCCAGCAGCCAAGGACTGACGAAGAGGGAGACCCAGTACTTC. It codes for CASSQGLTKRETQYF.

This clonotype was found many times. The chain couples TRBV20-1 to TRBJ2-1; 10 nucleotides line up with TRBD2. The CDR3 consists of 14 residues. Germline V gene data show CDR1 as DFQATT and CDR2 as SNEGSKA (reference sequence). The trim removed 6 bases at V and 8 bases at J, leaving 10 bases unmatched. The CDR3 here is CSALGASGSYEQFF. CDR3 DNA: TGCAGTGCCCTGGGGGCTAGCGGGAGCTATGAGCAGTTCTTC.

This clonotype was found a few times. V gene TRBV5-6 combines with J gene TRBJ2-7, with D uncertain. With 1 base removed from V and 5 bases from J, the gap between germline ends came to 7 bases. Germline loops: CDR1 SGHDT, CDR2 YYEEEE. The CDR3 sequence is 12 residues long. Written as DNA, the CDR3 is TGTGCCAGCAGCTTGTGGCTCCACGAGCAGTACTTC. Its translation: CASSLWLHEQYF. Together with reference TRBV5-6 and TRBJ2-7, the CDR3 gives the full variable domain: DAGVTQSPTHLIKTRGQQVTLRCSPKSGHDTVSWYQQALGQGPQFIFQYYEEEERQRGNFPDRFSGHQFPNYSSELNVNALLLGDSALYLCASSLWLHEQYFGPGTRLTVT.

The chain is built from TRBV12-3 or TRBV12-4 and TRBJ2-7; 9 bases agree with TRBD1. This CDR3 is built from 15 residues. V gave up 4 bases and J gave up 5 bases; unmatched junction bases: 9. CDR3 sequence: CASSSPGTGQDEQYF. CDR3 nucleotides: TGTGCCAGCAGTTCCCCCGGGACAGGGCAGGACGAGCAGTACTTC.

This clonotype was picked up a small number of times. The chain couples TRBV7-7 to TRBJ2-3; 9 nucleotides agree with TRBD2. The junction had 3 bases not matched to a gene; V was cut back by 1 base and J by 4 bases. This CDR3 is 15 amino acids long. Germline V CDR1 and CDR2: SSHAT, FNYEAQ (reference sequence). This chain's CDR3 is CASSLGTSDADTQYF. The CDR3 DNA is TGTGCCAGCAGCTTAGGGACTAGCGACGCAGATACGCAGTATTTT.

CDR3 sequence reads: CSVELGQRRNEQFF. CDR3 nucleotide sequence: TGCAGCGTCGAGCTGGGACAGCGGCGGAATGAGCAGTTCTTC. The rearrangement joins TRBV29-1 to TRBJ2-1; 7 bases line up with TRBD1. CDR1 is SQVTM and CDR2 is ANQGSEA in the germline V gene. V shed 6 bases, J shed 7 bases, and the junction held 12 bases outside the gene matches. This CDR3 region has 14 residues.

The chain combines TRBV24-1 with TRBJ2-4, with TRBD2 identical over 11 bases. The J segment lost 0 bases and the V segment lost 3 bases, leaving 6 bases of the junction unmatched. There are 18 residues in the CDR3. Per germline, CDR1 KGHDR and CDR2 SFDVKD. The CDR3 bases are TGTGCCACCAGTGATCCGCCTGGGACTAGCGGAGCCAAAAACATTCAGTACTTC. This codes for CATSDPPGTSGAKNIQYF.

This chain uses TRBV28 with TRBJ2-5; 9 positions agree with TRBD1. Trimming removed 7 bases from V and 3 bases from J; junction bases left unmatched: 6. Germline CDR1 reads MDHEN; CDR2 reads SYDVKM. This CDR3 has 14 residues. This CDR3 reads CASTEQGAKETQYF. The CDR3 DNA follows: TGTGCCAGCACAGAACAGGGGGCGAAAGAGACCCAGTACTTC.

This clonotype has more than one count but fewer than ten. V is TRBV9 and J is TRBJ1-2; D ambiguous. V was shortened by 0 bases and J by 3 bases, with 12 bases between the two germline ends. The germline V gene encodes CDR1 SGDLS and CDR2 YYNGEE. CDR3 length: 15 residues. The CDR3 bases are TGTGCCAGCAGCGTAGGCCCCTCGAGAGACTATGGCTACACCTTC. Translated: CASSVGPSRDYGYTF.

J is TRBJ1-1 and V is TRBV5-1, with D possibly being TRBD1 (6 bases). This CDR3 is built from 15 residues. Trimming removed 4 bases from V and 4 bases from J, with 17 bases in between. The germline gives CDR1 SGHRS, CDR2 YFSETQ. For the CDR3, the DNA is TGCGCCAGCAGCCTGACCCTACAGGGTGCCACTGAAGCTTTCTTT. Its translation: CASSLTLQGATEAFF.

In this sample, this clonotype turned up a few times. The chain couples TRBV18 to TRBJ2-1, with 10 bases identical to TRBD1. V lost 5 bases to trimming and J lost 6 bases; unmatched junction nucleotides: 4. The CDR3 is 14 residues long. Germline V gene lookup returns CDR1 KGHSH and CDR2 LQKENI. CDR3 amino acids: CASSKGQGINEQFF. In DNA, the CDR3 is TGTGCCAGCTCAAAGGGACAGGGGATCAATGAGCAGTTCTTC.

This clonotype came up many times. The V and J genes are TRBV20-1 and TRBJ2-5; 12 positions agree with TRBD2. This CDR3 has 14 residues. With 5 bases clipped from V and 6 bases from J, the junction kept 7 bases outside the gene matches. Germline V gene data show CDR1 as DFQATT and CDR2 as SNEGSKA (reference sequence). CDR3 nucleotides: TGCAGTGCTCTAGCGGGAGGGCCTTCGAAGACCCAGTACTTC. It translates to CSALAGGPSKTQYF.

This clonotype occurred a few times. CDR3 coding DNA: TGTGCCAGCAGTTCGTTTGGGGAGGCAGATACGCAGTATTTT. Protein product: CASSSFGEADTQYF. V and J are TRBV12-3 or TRBV12-4 and TRBJ2-3, with a possible D match to TRBD2 (6 bases). CDR3 length: 14 residues. V lost 4 bases, J lost 4 bases, and 12 bases lay in between.

This clonotype was recorded a few times. The CDR3 DNA follows: TGTGCCAGCAGTTTCTCGGGGGCCACCGGGGAGCTGTTTTTT. Its protein is CASSFSGATGELFF. The chain couples TRBV12-3 or TRBV12-4 to TRBJ2-2; D may match TRBD1 or TRBD2 (6 bases each). The CDR3 covers 14 residues. Trimming took 3 bases from V and 4 from J, leaving 9 bases between them.

This clonotype was found a few times. The chain joins TRBV7-2 to TRBJ1-2; D might be TRBD1 (5 bases). CDR1 SGHTA and CDR2 FQGNSA come from the germline V gene. This CDR3 has 12 residues. V gave up 5 bases and J gave up 8 bases, with 12 bases separating them. CDR3 coding DNA: TGTGCCAGCAGCCAGAGCAGGGCAGGCTACACCTTC. Amino acid sequence: CASSQSRAGYTF.

This clonotype was recorded at least ten times. This sequence joins TRBV20-1 and TRBJ1-3; TRBD1 might be the D (6 bases). Germline V gene sequence: CDR1 DFQATT, CDR2 SNEGSKA (reference sequence). The CDR3 extends over 13 amino acids. Trimming pared 4 bases from V and 2 bases from J, leaving 9 bases between. CDR3 bases: TGCAGTGCTACACAGGGCCCTGGAAACACCATATATTTT. It yields the protein CSATQGPGNTIYF.